This T cell receptor (beta chain) was captured by sequencing in a study of shared T cell receptors in the human thymus. The V gene's germline CDR1 is SGHRS and CDR2 YFSETQ. The CDR3 has 12 residues. V shed 4 bases and J shed 6 bases, with 8 bases lying between them. The protocol was immunoSEQ multiplex PCR, while the TCRdb copy is restricted to in-frame clones and leaves out a portion. Of some 760,000 clones in the sample, 80% to 90% were seen once. Separately, the same data were catalogued under a study of human thymus T cells.

The clonotype was recovered from a girl under three years old with a congenital heart defect. Source material: thymocytes. J is TRBJ2-1 and V is TRBV5-1; D remains ambiguous. The CDR3 sequence: CASSTDCNEQFF. The CDR3 DNA reads as TGCGCCAGCAGCACCGACTGCAATGAGCAGTTCTTC. The full variable domain, its missing parts supplied by reference TRBV5-1 and TRBJ2-1, is KAGVTQTPRYLIKTRGQQVTLSCSPISGHRSVSWYQQTPGQGLQFLFEYFSETQRNKGNFPGRFSGRQFSNSRSEMNVSTLELGDSALYLCASSTDCNEQFFGPGTRLTVL.